A selection of T cell receptor beta chains follows, all from one sample in a study of CD8 T cells in ankylosing spondylitis. MiXCR, applied by TCRdb to the 5' RACE reads, yields one record per CDR3 protein. The sample lists more than 650,000 distinct CDR3 sequences, about an eighth occurring once. Sequenced: blood, either unsorted or a sorted T cell fraction (not recorded which). All receptors derive from a male donor with ankylosing spondylitis. CDR3s include the opening cysteine and the closing phenylalanine or tryptophan. D genes are given only for firm matches. Size values are once, few and many counts, or a class for expanded clones, and some rows have none.

d_call | clone_size | j_call | v_call | cdr3_aa | cdr3_nt
- | few | TRBJ2-3 | TRBV4-2 | CASSQAPFVGDTDTQYF | TGTGCCAGCAGCCAAGCTCCCTTCGTGGGGGACACAGATACGCAGTATTTT
TRBD2 | - | TRBJ2-3 | TRBV20-1 | CSARDPFWGGSDTQYF | TGCAGTGCTAGAGATCCTTTCTGGGGCGGGAGTGATACGCAGTATTTT
TRBD2 | many | TRBJ2-3 | TRBV5-6 | CASSRKGLAGADTQYF | TGTGCCAGCAGCAGAAAGGGACTAGCGGGAGCAGATACGCAGTATTTT
TRBD1 | few | TRBJ1-1 | TRBV6-1 | CATTTGEVVKTEAFF | TGTGCCACGACCACAGGGGAGGTAGTGAAGACTGAAGCTTTCTTT
TRBD2 | few | TRBJ2-3 | TRBV20-1 | CSASNLAGGGDTQYF | TGCAGTGCTAGCAACCTAGCGGGAGGAGGGGATACGCAGTATTTT
- | - | TRBJ1-4 | TRBV9 | CASSATTSGGYLFF | TGTGCCAGCAGCGCAACTACCAGTGGTGGGTACCTGTTTTTT
- | few | TRBJ2-1 | TRBV7-3 | CASSLTPGTYNEQFF | TGTGCCAGCAGCTTAACCCCGGGGACCTACAATGAGCAGTTCTTC
- | few | TRBJ2-5 | TRBV9 | CASSVGDRIGETQYF | TGTGCCAGCAGCGTAGGCGATAGAATCGGAGAGACCCAGTACTTC
TRBD1 | - | TRBJ1-2 | TRBV7-9 | CASSQGGAGYTF | TGTGCCAGCAGCCAGGGGGGCGCTGGCTACACCTTC
- | - | TRBJ2-2 | TRBV7-2 | CASSFYRSTGELFF | TGTGCCAGCAGCTTTTACAGGAGCACCGGGGAGCTGTTTTTT
- | few | TRBJ1-4 | TRBV29-1 | CSARTAGEKLFF | TGCAGCGCCCGGACTGCCGGGGAAAAACTGTTTTTT
- | many | TRBJ2-1 | TRBV5-1 | CASSSIPTALGVSSYNEQFF | TGCGCCAGCAGCTCTATTCCGACCGCCTTAGGGGTTAGCTCCTACAATGAGCAGTTCTTC
TRBD1 | many | TRBJ2-7 | TRBV20-1 | CSARDSNRGQYEQYF | TGCAGTGCTAGAGATTCCAACAGGGGGCAATACGAGCAGTACTTC
TRBD1 | - | TRBJ1-1 | TRBV10-3 | CAISMSVGQVNTEAFF | TGTGCCATCAGTATGTCCGTAGGACAGGTGAACACTGAAGCTTTCTTT
- | - | TRBJ1-2 | TRBV11-1 | CASSTINVGLPETDGYTF | TGTGCCAGCAGCACGATTAATGTAGGACTTCCCGAAACGGATGGCTACACCTTC
- | - | TRBJ2-5 | TRBV12-3/TRBV12-4 | CASSLLQLSKPGAQYF | TGTGCCAGCAGTCTATTACAGCTAAGCAAGCCGGGGGCCCAGTACTTC
- | few | TRBJ2-5 | TRBV7-2 | CASSLLGWAQYF | TGTGCCAGCAGCTTACTGGGGTGGGCCCAGTACTTC
TRBD1 | - | TRBJ2-1 | TRBV7-3 | CASSFGDSMNEQFF | TGTGCCAGCAGCTTTGGGGACAGCATGAATGAGCAGTTCTTC
- | once | TRBJ2-7 | TRBV11-2 | CASSLPGGGGPYEQYF | TGTGCCAGCAGCCTCCCGGGGGGCGGGGGCCCCTACGAGCAGTACTTC
TRBD1 | - | TRBJ2-2 | TRBV5-1 | CASSLDRVFAGELFF | TGCGCCAGCAGCTTAGACAGGGTGTTTGCCGGGGAGCTGTTTTTT
TRBD2 | - | TRBJ2-3 | TRBV3-1 | CASSQGSGGNLLTDTQYF | TGTGCCAGCAGCCAAGGTAGCGGGGGAAATCTACTCACAGATACGCAGTATTTT
TRBD1 | - | TRBJ2-7 | TRBV29-1 | CSVVGGDPYEQYF | TGCAGCGTTGTAGGGGGCGACCCCTACGAGCAGTACTTC
- | many | TRBJ2-1 | TRBV15 | CATSRDRSGYNEQFF | TGTGCCACCAGCAGAGATCGATCTGGCTACAATGAGCAGTTCTTC
- | - | TRBJ2-2 | TRBV7-3 | CASSLQGLPNTGELFF | TGTGCCAGCAGCTTACAGGGGCTCCCGAACACCGGGGAGCTGTTTTTT
- | - | TRBJ2-1 | TRBV18 | CASSPPGGRYNEQFF | TGTGCCAGCTCACCACCGGGGGGCCGATACAATGAGCAGTTCTTC
TRBD2 | many | TRBJ2-1 | TRBV29-1 | CSGRLAGYNEQFF | TGCAGCGGCAGACTAGCGGGTTACAATGAGCAGTTCTTC
- | - | TRBJ1-1 | TRBV6-5 | CASSYGGAGRNTEAFF | TGTGCCAGCAGTTATGGGGGGGCAGGGAGGAACACTGAAGCTTTCTTT
- | - | TRBJ2-5 | TRBV6-1 | CASRAWESSQETQYF | TGTGCCAGCAGGGCCTGGGAGTCGTCGCAAGAGACCCAGTACTTC
- | - | TRBJ2-1 | TRBV4-3 | CASIVYSGDNEQFF | TGCGCCAGCATAGTCTACAGTGGAGACAATGAGCAGTTCTTC
- | - | TRBJ2-1 | TRBV20-1 | CSARDRTAPNEQFF | TGCAGTGCTAGAGATCGCACAGCCCCCAATGAGCAGTTCTTC
TRBD2 | few | TRBJ2-7 | TRBV29-1 | CSVSGTSGGLNSYEQYF | TGCAGCGTGTCCGGGACTAGCGGGGGCCTAAACTCCTACGAGCAGTACTTC
- | many | TRBJ2-5 | TRBV20-1 | CSARSGQEGETQYF | TGCAGTGCGCGGAGCGGGCAGGAGGGTGAGACCCAGTACTTC
- | many | TRBJ1-1 | TRBV20-1 | CSARSAGRTNTEAFF | TGCAGTGCTAGATCGGCGGGACGTACGAACACTGAAGCTTTCTTT
- | many | TRBJ1-5 | TRBV12-3/TRBV12-4 | CASSLAAGGQPQHF | TGTGCCAGCAGTTTAGCGGCTGGGGGTCAGCCCCAGCATTTT
TRBD1 | many | TRBJ2-7 | TRBV7-2 | CASSYTGGAPYEQYF | TGTGCCAGCAGCTACACAGGGGGCGCGCCTTACGAGCAGTACTTC
- | - | TRBJ1-5 | TRBV18 | CASSPRDQGNSNQPQHF | TGTGCCAGCTCACCACGGGACCAGGGGAACTCCAATCAGCCCCAGCATTTT
TRBD2 | - | TRBJ2-7 | TRBV12-3/TRBV12-4 | CASRSRASGSSEQYF | TGTGCCAGCAGGAGCCGGGCTAGCGGGAGTTCCGAGCAGTACTTC
- | few | TRBJ2-7 | TRBV7-2 | CASSPTRAHEQYF | TGTGCCAGCAGCCCAACTAGAGCCCACGAGCAGTACTTC
- | few | TRBJ1-3 | TRBV9 | CASSVGVGRPGNTIYF | TGTGCCAGCAGCGTAGGGGTGGGCAGGCCTGGAAACACCATATATTTT
- | few | TRBJ2-7 | TRBV20-1 | CSASPGFPKGNEQYF | TGCAGTGCTTCTCCCGGGTTCCCTAAAGGGAACGAGCAGTACTTC
- | many | TRBJ2-3 | TRBV7-2 | CASSLASVDTDTQYF | TGTGCCAGCAGCTTAGCTAGCGTTGACACAGATACGCAGTATTTT
- | few | TRBJ1-6 | TRBV4-3 | CASSQGSHRDSDSPLHF | TGCGCCAGCAGCCAAGGGAGTCACAGGGACTCTGATTCACCCCTCCACTTT
TRBD2 | few | TRBJ2-1 | TRBV5-1 | CASSGAGGIGPQFF | TGCGCCAGCAGCGGGGCGGGGGGGATCGGTCCGCAGTTCTTC
TRBD1 | many | TRBJ1-2 | TRBV20-1 | CSARESGTGDGYTF | TGCAGTGCTAGAGAATCAGGGACAGGGGATGGCTACACCTTC
TRBD1 | - | TRBJ1-2 | TRBV10-3 | CAISEGQGHGYTF | TGTGCCATCAGTGAGGGACAGGGCCATGGCTACACCTTC
- | many | TRBJ1-3 | TRBV10-3 | CAISAARDGNTIYF | TGTGCCATCAGTGCCGCCAGGGATGGAAACACCATATATTTT
- | few | TRBJ1-2 | TRBV7-2 | CASSLDERSRFRYTF | TGTGCCAGCAGCTTAGATGAGCGCTCGCGGTTCCGCTACACCTTC
- | few | TRBJ2-2 | TRBV7-2 | CASSLVRVANTGELFF | TGTGCCAGCAGCTTAGTTCGGGTAGCGAACACCGGGGAGCTGTTTTTT
- | few | TRBJ2-7 | TRBV7-9 | CASNPKGGDEQYF | TGTGCCAGCAACCCAAAGGGGGGGGACGAGCAGTACTTC
- | - | TRBJ2-3 | TRBV11-3 | CASSFGQGGPDTQYF | TGTGCCAGCAGCTTCGGGCAGGGGGGCCCAGATACGCAGTATTTT